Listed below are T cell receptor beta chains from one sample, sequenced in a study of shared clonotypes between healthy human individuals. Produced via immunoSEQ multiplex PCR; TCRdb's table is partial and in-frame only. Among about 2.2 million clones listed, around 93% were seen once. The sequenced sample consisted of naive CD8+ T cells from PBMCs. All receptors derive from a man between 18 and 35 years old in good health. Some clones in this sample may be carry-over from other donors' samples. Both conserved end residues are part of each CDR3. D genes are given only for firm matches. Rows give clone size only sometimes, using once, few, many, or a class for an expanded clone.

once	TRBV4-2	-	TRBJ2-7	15	TGTGCCAGCAGCCAAGAGGGGGACTCGAACTACGAGCAGTACTTC	CASSQEGDSNYEQYF
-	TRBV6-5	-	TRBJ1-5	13	TGTGCCAGCAGTTTTCAGGGTAATCAGCCCCAGCATTTT	CASSFQGNQPQHF
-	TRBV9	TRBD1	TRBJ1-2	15	TGTGCCAGCAGCGAGATGCAAGGACAGGCCCGGGCTTGGACCTTC	CASSEMQGQARAWTF
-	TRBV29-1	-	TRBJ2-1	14	TGCAGCGTCTTTCCGGGACGGCAGATCCATGAGCAGTTCTTC	CSVFPGRQIHEQFF
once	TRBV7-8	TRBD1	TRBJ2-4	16	TGTGCCAGCAGCTTAAAACCCGACAGGGAAAGGAACATTCAGTACTTC	CASSLKPDRERNIQYF
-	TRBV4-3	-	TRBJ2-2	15	TGCGCCCTCGCCGGAGGGGGCGCGGGCACCGGGGAGCTGTTTTTT	CALAGGGAGTGELFF
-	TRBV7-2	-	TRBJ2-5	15	TGTGCCAGCAGCTTAGCAAAGACAGTCCAAGAGACCCAGTACTTC	CASSLAKTVQETQYF
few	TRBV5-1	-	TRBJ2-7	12	TGCGCCAGCAGCTTGGACAGCCACGAGCAGTACTTC	CASSLDSHEQYF
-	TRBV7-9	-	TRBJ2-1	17	TGTGCCAGCAGCTCCAGAGAGAAGTCCGGGACCTACAATGAGCAGTTCTTC	CASSSREKSGTYNEQFF
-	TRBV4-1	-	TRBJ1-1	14	TGCGCCAGCAGTACTCGAGTGGGGAACACTGAAGCTTTCTTT	CASSTRVGNTEAFF
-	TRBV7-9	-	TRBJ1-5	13	TGTGCCAGCAGCTTATTTCGGGATCAGCCCCAGCATTTT	CASSLFRDQPQHF
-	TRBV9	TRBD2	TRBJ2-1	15	TGTGCCAGCAGCGTAGCGGAGGGAGGGTTTTATGAGCAGTTCTTC	CASSVAEGGFYEQFF
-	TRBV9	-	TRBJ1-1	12	TGTGCCAGCAGCGCCCCAAACCGTGAAGCTTTCTTT	CASSAPNREAFF
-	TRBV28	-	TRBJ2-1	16	TGTGCCAGCAGTACTCCAGCGGAAAAATCCTACAATGAGCAGTTCTTC	CASSTPAEKSYNEQFF
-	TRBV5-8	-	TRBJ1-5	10	TGTGCCAGCAGCTTGGCCGTCGAGCATTTT	CASSLAVEHF
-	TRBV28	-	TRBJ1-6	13	TGTGCCAGCACCCGTAAGCGGAATTCACCCCTCCACTTT	CASTRKRNSPLHF
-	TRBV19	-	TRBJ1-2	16	TGTGCCAGTACCTCCAGGACAGATGAATTTAACTATGGCTACACCTTC	CASTSRTDEFNYGYTF
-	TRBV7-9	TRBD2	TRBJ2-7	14	TGTGCCAGCAGCGTGGGACTAGCGGACTACGAGCAGTACTTC	CASSVGLADYEQYF
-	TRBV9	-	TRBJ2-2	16	TGTGCCAGCAGCGTGGGGGGAAGTGGGAACACCGGGGAGCTGTTTTTT	CASSVGGSGNTGELFF
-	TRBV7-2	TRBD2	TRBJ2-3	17	TGTGCCAGCAGCTTAGAGCTCGACGGGAGGGCCGCAGATACGCAGTATTTT	CASSLELDGRAADTQYF
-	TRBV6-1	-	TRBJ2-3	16	TGTGCCAGCAGTGAATTGGGCGGGTCTAGCACAGATACGCAGTATTTT	CASSELGGSSTDTQYF
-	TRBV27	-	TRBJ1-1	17	TGTGCCAGCAGTTTTGTCCCTTTCGGCAGGACAAACACTGAAGCTTTCTTT	CASSFVPFGRTNTEAFF
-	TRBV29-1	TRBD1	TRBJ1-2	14	TGCAGCGTCCTCACCGGGACAGGGGGATATGGCTACACCTTC	CSVLTGTGGYGYTF
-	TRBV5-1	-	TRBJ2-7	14	TGCGCCAGCAGCTTGGTGTCGACCCCCTACGAGCAGTACTTC	CASSLVSTPYEQYF
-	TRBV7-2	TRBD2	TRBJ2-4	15	TGTGCCAGCAGCTTAGCGGGACTAGCGGGGAACATTCAGTACTTC	CASSLAGLAGNIQYF
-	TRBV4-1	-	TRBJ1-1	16	TGCGCCAGCAGCCAAGGAAGGGGGGCCATGAACACTGAAGCTTTCTTT	CASSQGRGAMNTEAFF
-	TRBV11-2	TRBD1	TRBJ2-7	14	TGTGCCAGCAGCCAACAGACAGGGGACTACGAGCAGTACTTC	CASSQQTGDYEQYF
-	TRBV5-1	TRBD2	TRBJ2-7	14	TGCGCCAGCAGCTTGCGGGGGGACCCCTACGAGCAGTACTTC	CASSLRGDPYEQYF
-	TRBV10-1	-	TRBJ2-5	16	TGCGCCAGCAGTGAGTCGAGAACACTGGTTCAAGAGACCCAGTACTTC	CASSESRTLVQETQYF
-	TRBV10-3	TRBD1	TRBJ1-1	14	TGTGCCACGGGACAGGCTTCGCTGAACACTGAAGCTTTCTTT	CATGQASLNTEAFF
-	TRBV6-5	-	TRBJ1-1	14	TGTGCCAGCAGTTACTCTGCCAGGGCAATTGAAGCTTTCTTT	CASSYSARAIEAFF
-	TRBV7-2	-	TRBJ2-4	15	TGTGCCAGCAGCTTATCTCGGGTAGCCAAAAACATTCAGTACTTC	CASSLSRVAKNIQYF
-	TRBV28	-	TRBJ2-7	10	TGTGCCAGCAGTGCATACGAGCAGTACTTC	CASSAYEQYF
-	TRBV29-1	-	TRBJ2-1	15	TGCAGCGTTGAAGTAGGCCGGCTGTCCTACAATGAGCAGTTCTTC	CSVEVGRLSYNEQFF
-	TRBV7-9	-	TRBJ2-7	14	TGTGCCAGCAGCTTACCTCTTCAAGGCTACGAGCAGTACTTC	CASSLPLQGYEQYF
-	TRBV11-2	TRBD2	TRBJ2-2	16	TGTGCCAGCAGCTCCGCGGGGGGGCCGAACACCGGGGAGCTGTTTTTT	CASSSAGGPNTGELFF
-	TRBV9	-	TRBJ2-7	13	TGTGCCAGCAGCGTAACAGGGAGTGGAGAGCAGTACTTC	CASSVTGSGEQYF
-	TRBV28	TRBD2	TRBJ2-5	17	TGTGCCAGCAGTTTAGGACTAGCGGGATGGTCTCAAGAGACCCAGTACTTC	CASSLGLAGWSQETQYF
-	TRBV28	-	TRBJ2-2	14	TGTGCCAGCAGTCTAACGAGGAACACCGGGGAGCTGTTTTTT	CASSLTRNTGELFF
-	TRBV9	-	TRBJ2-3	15	TGTGCCAGCACCACCACTTTAGGGGGGGGAAGTACGCAGTATTTT	CASTTTLGGGSTQYF
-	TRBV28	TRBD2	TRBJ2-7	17	TGTGCCAGCAGTCCGTCTCAGCGGGAGATATTAGGTGGCGAGCAGTACTTC	CASSPSQREILGGEQYF
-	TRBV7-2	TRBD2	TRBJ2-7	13	TGTGCCAGCAGCCTTAGCGGGAGGTACGAGCAGTACTTC	CASSLSGRYEQYF
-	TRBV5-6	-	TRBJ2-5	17	TGTGCCAGCATCTTGGTGGGGTGGGGCAGGGGACAAGAGACCCAGTACTTC	CASILVGWGRGQETQYF
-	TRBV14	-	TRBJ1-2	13	TGTGCCAGCAGCCAAGGAGGCAGATATGGCTACACCTTC	CASSQGGRYGYTF
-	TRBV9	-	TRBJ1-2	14	TGTGCCAGCAGCGTAGCCGGGACTAACTATGGCTACACCTTC	CASSVAGTNYGYTF
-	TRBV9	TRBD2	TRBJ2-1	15	TGTGCCAGCAGTTATTCTAGCGGGACCTACAATGAGCAGTTCTTC	CASSYSSGTYNEQFF
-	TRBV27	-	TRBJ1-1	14	TGTGCCAGCAGTGCCCTGGGAGGGAAGGCTGAAGCTTTCTTT	CASSALGGKAEAFF
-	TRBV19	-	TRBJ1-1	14	TGTGCCAGTAGTATGGGGGAGGGCTACACTGAAGCTTTCTTT	CASSMGEGYTEAFF
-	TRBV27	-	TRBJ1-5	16	TGTGCCAGCAGTTCCGGGCGCCAATATAGCAATCAGCCCCAGCATTTT	CASSSGRQYSNQPQHF
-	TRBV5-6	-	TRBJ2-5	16	TGTGCCAGCAGCTTCTCCTCAGGGGTCTTGCAAGAGACCCAGTACTTC	CASSFSSGVLQETQYF
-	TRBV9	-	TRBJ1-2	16	TGTGCCAGCAGCGTAGCTTCCAGGGGCGCAGGGGATGGCTACACCTTC	CASSVASRGAGDGYTF
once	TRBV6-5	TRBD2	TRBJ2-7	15	TGTGCCAGCAGTTACTCGACTAGCGGAGCCTACGAGCAGTACTTC	CASSYSTSGAYEQYF
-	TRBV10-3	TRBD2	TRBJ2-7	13	TGTGCCATCAGGGCCGGGGGGGTCTACGAGCAGTACTTC	CAIRAGGVYEQYF
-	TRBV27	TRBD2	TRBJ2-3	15	TGTGCCAGCAGTTTCGCGCGGGAGGTAACAGATACGCAGTATTTT	CASSFAREVTDTQYF